This T cell receptor beta chain was obtained from a study of blood T cell repertoires in COVID-19. In the study overall: PBMCs, B-cell-depleted T cells, or T cells provided the cDNA or gDNA that made up the material.

TCRdb keeps only in-frame clones here, not all; method: immunoSEQ multiplex PCR. The table shows 25,000 to 30,000 clones, with about 90% occurring only once. This clone was recorded once. After removal of 4 bases from V and 3 bases from J, the junction contained 1 base not matched to a gene. This CDR3 contains 15 residues. Germline values: CDR1 SGHTA, CDR2 FQGNSA. The chain carries TRBV7-2 and TRBJ2-5; 14 nucleotides match TRBD2. The TCR originated in a man in his 70s with acute or convalescent COVID-19. Specimen: peripheral blood. CDR3 nucleotide sequence: TGTGCCAGCAGCTCGGGACTAGCGGGAGAAGAGACCCAGTACTTC. The encoded protein is CASSSGLAGEETQYF.